These 28 T cell receptor beta chains originate from one sample sequenced in a study of T cell repertoires in cytomegalovirus infection. Their antigen targets remain unknown. TCRdb analysed the reads with MiXCR anew, one entry per CDR3 protein. Of around 900,000 distinct CDR3 sequences in the sample, roughly a third are singletons; the top ten hold over 10%. This sample comprised cultured CD8+ T cells from PBMCs, obtained from culture after CMV antigen stimulation. The source is a human donor in good health (CMV status not recorded). Some clones in this sample may be carry-over from other donors' samples.

The chain has TRBV2 and TRBJ2-1; 8 bases fit TRBD1. With V trimmed by 5 bases and J by 3 bases, 9 bases remained unmatched. CDR1 is SNHLY, CDR2 FYNNEI, per germline. The CDR3 sequence is 16 residues long. The CDR3 DNA reads TGTGCCAGCAGTCTATTGCCAGGGGGCGTCTACAATGAGCAGTTCTTC. Translating it yields CASSLLPGGVYNEQFF. Full variable domain (rest looked up from reference TRBV2 and TRBJ2-1): EPEVTQTPSHQVTQMGQEVILRCVPISNHLYFYWYRQILGQKVEFLVSFYNNEISEKSEIFDDQFSVERPDGSNFTLKIRSTKLEDSAMYFCASSLLPGGVYNEQFFGPGTRLTVL.

The chain recombines TRBV27 with TRBJ2-3; TRBD2 is a possible D gene (5 bases). The germline V gene has CDR1 MNHEY and CDR2 SMNVEV (reference sequence). CDR3 length equals 14 residues. V was cut by 3 bases and J by 2 bases, with 9 bases left in between. Here the CDR3 DNA reads TGTGCCAGCAGTTTGGGAGCGGACACAGATACGCAGTATTTT. This sequence encodes CASSLGADTDTQYF.

The rearrangement links TRBV5-1 to TRBJ1-6; D uncertain. V dropped 1 base and J dropped 9 bases, with 14 bases sitting between them. The CDR3 covers 15 residues. CDR1 is SGHRS, CDR2 YFSETQ, per germline. The CDR3 region is CASSLLRQEGSPLHF. CDR3 DNA: TGCGCCAGCAGCTTGTTACGGCAGGAGGGTTCACCCCTCCACTTT. The full variable domain, rest sourced from reference TRBV5-1 and TRBJ1-6, is KAGVTQTPRYLIKTRGQQVTLSCSPISGHRSVSWYQQTPGQGLQFLFEYFSETQRNKGNFPGRFSGRQFSNSRSEMNVSTLELGDSALYLCASSLLRQEGSPLHFGNGTRLTVT.

DNA of the CDR3: TGTGCCAGTACCTATGGTGGGGTGGGCAATGAGCAGTTCTTC. Amino acid sequence: CASTYGGVGNEQFF. J is TRBJ2-1 and V is TRBV19; D not certain. The CDR3 loop spans 14 amino acids. The germline CDR1 and CDR2 sequences are LNHDA and SQIVND (reference sequence). The V end was cut by 7 bases, the J end by 6 bases, with 16 bases between.

The genes are TRBV7-9 and TRBJ1-3, with no clear D. In germline, CDR1 is SEHNR, CDR2 FQNEAQ (reference sequence). This CDR3 contains 11 residues. The V and J ends lost 8 bases and 7 bases respectively, with 9 bases between them. CDR3 coding DNA: TGTGCCAGCGAGGAGCGGAACACCATATATTTT. This codes for CASEERNTIYF.

This chain's CDR3 is CASSLEARLPGNTIYF. CDR3 bases: TGCGCCAGCAGCTTGGAGGCAAGGCTTCCTGGAAACACCATATATTTT. The chain combines TRBV5-1 with TRBJ1-3, with D unclear. Per the germline V gene, CDR1 is SGHRS and CDR2 is YFSETQ. This CDR3 comprises 16 residues. The ends were cut back, 0 bases at V and 2 bases at J, with 12 bases in the middle.

This chain joins TRBV7-9 and TRBJ2-7; D is undetermined. Trimming cost V 7 bases and J 1 base, with 5 bases left between them. CDR1 is SEHNR and CDR2 is FQNEAQ in the germline V gene (reference sequence). CDR3 size: 11 residues. CDR3 in DNA: TGTGCCAGCACCAATTCCTACGAGCAGTACGTC. It specifies CASTNSYEQYV.

This clonotype showed up just a few times. The V and J genes are TRBV10-1 and TRBJ2-7; 7 positions agree with TRBD1. This CDR3 is 15 amino acids long. The ends lost 2 bases at V and 2 bases at J; junction bases unmatched: 6. Germline V gives CDR1 WNHNN, CDR2 SYGVQD (reference sequence). The CDR3 DNA is TGCGCCAGCAGTGAGGTGACAGGGATTCCCTACGAGCAGTACTTC. It specifies CASSEVTGIPYEQYF.

Concerning this clonotype itself: The CDR3 does not close with the conserved phenylalanine or tryptophan, likely indicating a read error. V usage is TRBV6-1 and J usage is TRBJ2-2, with D unclear. The CDR3 loop spans 15 amino acids. V shed 1 base and J shed 5 bases, with 11 bases lying between them. Per the germline V gene, CDR1 is MNHNS and CDR2 is SASEGT. The chain's CDR3 is CASSEGRTGTGELFV. CDR3 DNA sequence: TGTGCCAGCAGTGAAGGACGAACGGGTACCGGGGAGCTGTTTGTT.

This clonotype was detected only a few times. The rearrangement links TRBV12-3 or TRBV12-4 to TRBJ1-2; a weak D match, TRBD1 (6 bases). This CDR3 spans 14 amino acids. V lost 1 base and J 6 bases, leaving 12 bases between the germline ends. This CDR3 is CASSLGTAIDGYTF. In nucleotides, the CDR3 is TGTGCCAGCAGTTTAGGGACAGCAATAGATGGCTACACCTTC.

CDR3 sequence reads: CASSQDFGGAETQYF. CDR3 in DNA: TGTGCCAGCAGCCAAGATTTCGGGGGGGCAGAGACCCAGTACTTC. The V gene is TRBV14, the J gene TRBJ2-5, with 8 bases fitting TRBD2. This CDR3 has 15 amino acids. Germline CDR1 and CDR2: SGHDN and FVKESK. V lost 0 bases, J lost 4 bases, and 4 bases stayed unmatched.

The gene calls are TRBV19 and TRBJ2-1, with a tentative D call TRBD1 (6 bases). The CDR3 is 15 residues long. Per the germline V gene, CDR1 is LNHDA and CDR2 is SQIVND (reference sequence). V lost 6 bases to trimming and J lost 5 bases, with 17 bases between them. This chain's CDR3 is CASRNAQGPNNEQFF. The CDR3 DNA sequence: TGTGCCAGTAGGAATGCACAGGGTCCTAACAATGAGCAGTTCTTC.

J is TRBJ2-3 and V is TRBV7-6; the D is unclear. Germline CDR1 reads SGHVS; CDR2 reads FNYEAQ. CDR3 length equals 13 residues. The ends were cut back, 7 bases at V and 4 bases at J, with 12 bases in the middle. CDR3 amino acids: CASNSNLADTQYF. Written as DNA, the CDR3 is TGTGCCAGCAACTCAAACCTGGCAGATACGCAGTATTTT. Combining the CDR3 with reference TRBV7-6 and TRBJ2-3 gives the whole variable domain GAGVSQSPRYKVTKRGQDVALRCDPISGHVSLYWYRQALGQGPEFLTYFNYEAQQDKSGLPNDRFSAERPEGSISTLTIQRTEQRDSAMYRCASNSNLADTQYFGPGTRLTVL.

The chain carries TRBV20-1 and TRBJ1-6, with D tentatively TRBD1 (6 bases). This CDR3 region has 14 residues. The germline gives CDR1 DFQATT, CDR2 SNEGSKA (reference sequence). V shed 3 bases and J shed 8 bases, with 14 bases lying between them. This CDR3 is CSARDPGHYSPLHF. As DNA, the CDR3 is TGCAGTGCTAGGGATCCGGGACATTATTCACCCCTCCACTTT.

This clonotype was detected a few times. The chain carries TRBV5-1 and TRBJ1-1, with D unclear. CDR3 size: 15 residues. CDR1 and CDR2 from the germline V gene are SGHRS and YFSETQ. Trimming left V 0 bases short and J 1 base short, with 10 bases between. The CDR3 nucleotides read TGCGCCAGCAGCTTGGTTCGGCAGAGGAACACTGAAGCTTTCTTT. Translating gives CASSLVRQRNTEAFF.

At least ten counts were recorded for this clonotype. V gene TRBV12-3 or TRBV12-4 combines with J gene TRBJ1-5; 9 bases fit TRBD1. The V and J ends lost 6 bases and 1 base, in that order; junction bases with no gene match: 13. This CDR3 spans 18 amino acids. This chain's CDR3 is CASSLGDRVWSSNQPQHF. CDR3 in DNA: TGTGCCAGCAGCCTCGGGGACAGGGTTTGGTCGAGCAATCAGCCCCAGCATTTT.

This clonotype has only a few counts. The CDR3 sequence: CANRDSGHTGELFF. Written as DNA, the CDR3 is TGTGCCAACCGGGACAGCGGGCACACCGGGGAGCTGTTTTTT. The chain links TRBV7-6 to TRBJ2-2; a possible D gene is TRBD1 (7 bases). The germline CDR1 and CDR2 sequences are SGHVS and FNYEAQ. CDR3 length equals 14 residues. Trimming pared 10 bases from V and 3 bases from J, leaving 15 bases between.

The chain is built from TRBV6-6 and TRBJ2-1, with 8 bases that match TRBD1. This CDR3 is built from 15 residues. The trim removed 5 bases at V and 6 bases at J, leaving 9 bases unmatched. The germline V gene encodes CDR1 MNHNY and CDR2 SVGAGI (reference sequence). CDR3 region: CASSNQGARGNEQFF. The CDR3 bases are TGTGCCAGCAGTAATCAGGGGGCGCGCGGCAATGAGCAGTTCTTC.

This clonotype occurred once. The V and J genes are TRBV4-1 and TRBJ2-1; the D call may be TRBD1 or TRBD2 (5 bases each). CDR1 is MGHRA and CDR2 is YSYEKL in the germline V gene. This CDR3 has 17 amino acids. The V and J ends lost 0 bases and 2 bases respectively, with 14 bases between them. The CDR3 is CASSQDEGFSPYNEQFF. The CDR3 nucleotides are TGCGCCAGCAGCCAAGATGAGGGGTTCTCTCCCTACAATGAGCAGTTCTTC.

With respect to this clonotype: This sequence may be a read error, since a much larger clone differs from it by one base. The CDR3 ends on some other residue instead of the conserved phenylalanine or tryptophan, so this is likely a read error. The chain combines TRBV7-6 with TRBJ2-1, with TRBD2 matching 10 bases. CDR1 is SGHVS, CDR2 FNYEAQ, per germline. With V trimmed by 2 bases and J by 8 bases, 6 bases remained unmatched. The CDR3 consists of 15 residues. The CDR3 loop is CASSLILAGDYEQFL. The CDR3 DNA sequence: TGTGCCAGCAGCTTAATCCTAGCGGGGGACTATGAGCAGTTCCTC.

This chain connects TRBV18 to TRBJ2-2, with D perhaps TRBD1 or TRBD2 (6 bases each). This CDR3 is 15 amino acids long. Per germline, CDR1 KGHSH and CDR2 LQKENI. Trimming took 6 bases from V and 4 from J, leaving 15 bases between them. DNA of the CDR3: TGTGCCAGCTCTTCTAGGAGGGGGAGCACCGGGGAGCTGTTTTTT. Amino acids: CASSSRRGSTGELFF.

This clonotype occurred many times. V usage is TRBV7-2 and J usage is TRBJ1-5, with a possible D match to TRBD1 (6 bases). Looked up from germline, CDR1 is SGHTA and CDR2 is FQGNSA. The CDR3 sequence is 15 residues long. With 5 bases removed from V and 0 bases from J, the gap between germline ends came to 11 bases. The CDR3 DNA sequence: TGTGCCAGCAGCGCAAGGACAGATAGCAATCAGCCCCAGCATTTT. Protein: CASSARTDSNQPQHF.

This clonotype has a count of ten or more. V and J are TRBV28 and TRBJ1-1, with TRBD1 matching 8 bases. Trimming removed 4 bases from V and 1 base from J; junction bases left unmatched: 2. The CDR3 totals 14 residues. Germline CDR1 is MDHEN and CDR2 is SYDVKM. CDR3 residues: CASSWTGTNTEAFF. The CDR3 DNA follows: TGTGCCAGCAGTTGGACAGGGACGAACACTGAAGCTTTCTTT.

The CDR3, as DNA: TGTGCCAGCAGCCAAGGGGAGTCCTCCTACAATGAGCAGTTCTTC. As protein: CASSQGESSYNEQFF. The rearrangement links TRBV7-9 to TRBJ2-1; TRBD1 or TRBD2 may be the D gene (5 bases each). This CDR3 spans 15 amino acids. Germline V lookup: CDR1 SEHNR, CDR2 FQNEAQ (reference sequence). V lost 5 bases, J lost 0 bases, and 11 bases lay in between. Looking up the rest from reference TRBV7-9 and TRBJ2-1 gives the full variable domain: DTGVSQNPRHKITKRGQNVTFRCDPISEHNRLYWYRQTLGQGPEFLTYFQNEAQLEKSRLLSDRFSAERPKGSFSTLEIQRTEQGDSAMYLCASSQGESSYNEQFFGPGTRLTVL.

The gene calls are TRBV6-5 and TRBJ1-5; weak D call: TRBD1 (5 bases). This CDR3 contains 17 residues. Deletions cut 1 base from V and 4 bases from J, with 17 bases between. Germline-derived CDR1 and CDR2 are MNHEY and SVGAGI. The CDR3 protein is CASSYFPPGGTNQPQHF. The CDR3 DNA reads as TGTGCCAGCAGTTACTTCCCCCCTGGGGGTACGAATCAGCCCCAGCATTTT.

The chain couples TRBV7-6 to TRBJ2-1, with 7 bases that match TRBD1. Unmatched junction bases numbered 2, after V lost 1 base and J lost 2 bases. The CDR3 runs 15 residues. Per germline, CDR1 SGHVS and CDR2 FNYEAQ. The CDR3: CASSLGDSPYNEQFF. In DNA, the CDR3 is TGTGCCAGCAGCTTAGGGGACAGTCCCTACAATGAGCAGTTCTTC. Full variable domain (rest looked up from reference TRBV7-6 and TRBJ2-1): GAGVSQSPRYKVTKRGQDVALRCDPISGHVSLYWYRQALGQGPEFLTYFNYEAQQDKSGLPNDRFSAERPEGSISTLTIQRTEQRDSAMYRCASSLGDSPYNEQFFGPGTRLTVL.

This clonotype was counted only a few times. This sequence joins TRBV2 and TRBJ1-2, with 7 positions matching TRBD1. The CDR3 has 12 residues. Unmatched junction bases numbered 7, after V lost 10 bases and J lost 5 bases. Germline CDR1 SNHLY, CDR2 FYNNEI. CDR3 DNA sequence: TGTGCCACGGTGACAGGGAATTATGGCTACACCTTC. Translation: CATVTGNYGYTF.

This clonotype has more than one count but fewer than ten. CDR3 protein: CASSLMGGTEAFF. The CDR3, as DNA: TGCGCCAGCAGCTTGATGGGGGGCACTGAAGCTTTCTTT. The gene calls are TRBV5-1 and TRBJ1-1, with a tentative D call TRBD1 (5 bases). Germline loops: CDR1 SGHRS, CDR2 YFSETQ. V lost 1 base and J 4 bases, leaving 8 bases between the germline ends. This CDR3 is built from 13 residues.